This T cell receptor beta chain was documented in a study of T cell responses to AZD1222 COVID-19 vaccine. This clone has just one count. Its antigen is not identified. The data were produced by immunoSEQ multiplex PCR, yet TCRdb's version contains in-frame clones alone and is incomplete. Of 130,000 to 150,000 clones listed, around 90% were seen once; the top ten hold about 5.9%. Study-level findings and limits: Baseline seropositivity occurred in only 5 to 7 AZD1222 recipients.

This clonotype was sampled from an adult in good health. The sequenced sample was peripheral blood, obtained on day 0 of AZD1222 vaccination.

The CDR3, as DNA: TGCAGCGTTGAAGTTAAGGGGACAGGGTCAATAGGCTACGAGCAGTACTTC. It translates to CSVEVKGTGSIGYEQYF. The genes are TRBV29-1 and TRBJ2-7; 9 bases agree with TRBD1. The CDR3 covers 17 residues. Trimming at V came to 1 base and at J to 3 bases, leaving 13 bases not matched to a gene. Germline-derived CDR1 and CDR2 are SQVTM and ANQGSEA.